The next 20 T cell receptor beta chains were all read from a single sample in a study of shared clonotypes between healthy human individuals. Produced via immunoSEQ multiplex PCR; TCRdb's table is partial and in-frame only. Among roughly 2.5 million clones listed, approximately 92% were seen once. Sequencing input: naive CD4+ T cells sorted from blood. Subset described: CD45RA+ positively selected. These receptors all come from a man in his late teens or twenties in good health.

The chain couples TRBV29-1 to TRBJ2-1; 13 bases are shared with TRBD2. J lost 12 bases, V lost 5 bases, and 10 bases had no gene match. Germline CDR1 reads SQVTM; CDR2 reads ANQGSEA. The CDR3 loop spans 14 amino acids. CDR3 region: CSVFPGLAGLGQFF. CDR3 DNA sequence: TGCAGCGTTTTCCCGGGACTAGCGGGACTTGGGCAGTTCTTC.

The chain couples TRBV6-4 to TRBJ1-1; possible D gene TRBD1, 6 bases. V dropped 5 bases and J dropped 0 bases, with 19 bases sitting between them. CDR3 length: 17 residues. Germline lookup yields CDR1 MRHNA and CDR2 SNTAGT. The CDR3 sequence: CASSIRDNRIMNTEAFF. Written as DNA, the CDR3 is TGTGCCAGCAGTATACGGGACAACAGGATCATGAACACTGAAGCTTTCTTT.

In its sample, this clone was seen a few times. The chain uses TRBV7-2 and TRBJ1-2; 8 positions agree with TRBD1. Trimming took 6 bases from V and 11 from J; bases not matched to a gene: 11. The CDR3 consists of 13 residues. CDR1 is SGHTA and CDR2 is FQGNSA in the germline V gene. CDR3 in DNA: TGTGCCAGCAGACCGACCGGGACAGGACGATACACCTTC. Encoded protein: CASRPTGTGRYTF.

The V gene is TRBV4-3, the J gene TRBJ2-5, with 7 nucleotides matching TRBD2. Germline V CDR1 and CDR2: LGHNA, YSLEER. The V gene end was trimmed by 4 bases and the J gene end by 0 bases; junction bases not matched to a gene: 5. CDR3 size: 15 residues. The CDR3 loop reads CASSPEGGYQETQYF. The CDR3 DNA is TGCGCCAGCAGCCCCGAGGGAGGGTACCAAGAGACCCAGTACTTC.

As for this clone: Other nucleotide sequences in the sample specify the same CDR3. The V call is TRBV9, the J call TRBJ1-2, with TRBD1 matching over 7 bases. V was clipped by 0 bases and J by 5 bases; unmatched bases: 4. Germline lookup yields CDR1 SGDLS and CDR2 YYNGEE. The length of the CDR3 is 14 residues. As DNA, the CDR3 is TGTGCCAGCAGCGTAGACGCAGGGGGGTATGGCTACACCTTC. The encoded protein is CASSVDAGGYGYTF.

A word on this clone: The same CDR3 is also encoded by other DNA sequences in this sample. The gene calls are TRBV6-1 and TRBJ1-6; 9 nucleotides match TRBD1. V was pared by 8 bases and J by 4 bases, with 0 bases of the junction left unmatched. This CDR3 has 13 amino acids. From germline, CDR1 is MNHNS and CDR2 SASEGT. This chain's CDR3 is CASGTGYNSPLHF. CDR3 DNA: TGTGCCAGCGGGACAGGGTATAATTCACCCCTCCACTTT.

The V and J genes are TRBV19 and TRBJ1-5, with no clear D. The V end lost 4 bases, the J end lost 10 bases, and 8 bases lay between the germline ends. The CDR3 runs to 11 residues. Germline CDR1 is LNHDA and CDR2 is SQIVND (reference sequence). DNA of the CDR3: TGTGCCAGTAGTAAGGGAGGACCCCAGCATTTT. Translation gives CASSKGGPQHF.

The chain joins TRBV7-9 to TRBJ2-1; 7 bases fit TRBD1. The CDR3 has 15 amino acids. Looked up from germline, CDR1 is SEHNR and CDR2 is FQNEAQ (reference sequence). The trim removed 0 bases at V and 5 bases at J, leaving 4 bases unmatched. The CDR3 spells CASSLARGLDNEQFF. The DNA of the CDR3 is TGTGCCAGCAGCTTAGCCAGGGGGTTAGACAATGAGCAGTTCTTC.

Points on this clone: The sample contains more than one DNA sequence encoding this CDR3. The chain joins TRBV2 to TRBJ1-1; D is uncertain. V was trimmed by 5 bases and J by 4 bases, leaving 5 bases between them. The CDR3 is 11 residues long. In germline, CDR1 is SNHLY, CDR2 FYNNEI. Here the CDR3 DNA reads TGTGCCAGCAGTCGAGGCACTGAAGCTTTCTTT. Translation: CASSRGTEAFF.

This sequence joins TRBV6-5 and TRBJ2-1; 9 bases match TRBD2. The length of the CDR3 is 14 residues. Germline V CDR1 and CDR2: MNHEY, SVGAGI. After removal of 6 bases from V and 2 bases from J, the junction contained 2 bases not matched to a gene. This CDR3 reads CASSRGGAYNEQFF. The CDR3 bases are TGTGCCAGCAGCCGCGGGGGGGCCTACAATGAGCAGTTCTTC.

The J gene is TRBJ1-2, the V gene TRBV28; 7 nucleotides match TRBD1. The germline CDR1 and CDR2 sequences are MDHEN and SYDVKM. The V and J ends lost 7 bases and 0 bases, in that order; junction bases with no gene match: 5. The length of the CDR3 is 14 residues. The CDR3 DNA follows: TGTGCCAGCACTACGGGACAGCCTAACTATGGCTACACCTTC. Translating it yields CASTTGQPNYGYTF.

J is TRBJ1-2 and V is TRBV28, with D unresolved. Germline assignment: CDR1 MDHEN and CDR2 SYDVKM. Trimming left V 4 bases short and J 5 bases short, with 20 bases between. This CDR3 region has 16 residues. Here the CDR3 reads CASSSPGLPSFYGYTF. In DNA form, the CDR3 reads TGTGCCAGCAGTTCACCGGGCCTTCCAAGTTTTTATGGCTACACCTTC.

This sequence joins TRBV27 and TRBJ2-7; 7 bases fit TRBD2. The CDR3 spans 14 residues. V lost 5 bases to trimming and J lost 3 bases; unmatched junction nucleotides: 7. The germline gives CDR1 MNHEY, CDR2 SMNVEV (reference sequence). Here the CDR3 reads CASSQGLRGYEQYF. CDR3 DNA sequence: TGTGCCAGCAGTCAGGGACTAAGGGGCTACGAGCAGTACTTC.

The chain joins TRBV30 to TRBJ2-2; the D gene is possibly TRBD2 (5 bases). CDR3 length equals 14 residues. Germline CDR1 and CDR2: GTSNPN and SVGIG (reference sequence). V gave up 1 base and J gave up 1 base, with 7 bases separating them. DNA for the CDR3: TGTGCCTGGAGTGGGCGGGTGAACACCGGGGAGCTGTTTTTT. It encodes CAWSGRVNTGELFF.

The chain uses TRBV19 and TRBJ2-3; D is unresolved. The CDR3 is 13 amino acids. In germline, CDR1 is LNHDA, CDR2 SQIVND (reference sequence). V lost 2 bases and J 5 bases, leaving 8 bases between the germline ends. In nucleotides, the CDR3 is TGTGCCAGTAGTATACTGAATAGAGATACGCAGTATTTT. Residues: CASSILNRDTQYF.

The chain uses TRBV10-3 and TRBJ2-2; no reliable D call. Germline values: CDR1 ENHRY, CDR2 SYGVKD. The CDR3 has 12 residues. The ends were cut back, 8 bases at V and 3 bases at J, with 7 bases in the middle. CDR3 residues: CAIGVDTGELFF. CDR3 sequence (DNA): TGTGCCATCGGAGTGGACACCGGGGAGCTGTTTTTT.

The chain carries TRBV19 and TRBJ2-7; D is undetermined. V was shortened by 3 bases and J by 6 bases, with 15 bases between the two germline ends. The germline CDR1 and CDR2 sequences are LNHDA and SQIVND (reference sequence). CDR3 size: 14 residues. The CDR3 DNA sequence: TGTGCCAGTAGTATTAAGGATCTGAGGAGCGAGCAGTACTTC. It specifies CASSIKDLRSEQYF. The variable domain in full, with the rest retrieved from reference TRBV19 and TRBJ2-7, is DGGITQSPKYLFRKEGQNVTLSCEQNLNHDAMYWYRQDPGQGLRLIYYSQIVNDFQKGDIAEGYSVSREKKESFPLTVTSAQKNPTAFYLCASSIKDLRSEQYFGPGTRLTVT.

The genes are TRBV10-3 and TRBJ1-3; 8 bases line up with TRBD1. Per the germline V gene, CDR1 is ENHRY and CDR2 is SYGVKD. Trimming took 2 bases from V and 2 from J; bases not matched to a gene: 2. The CDR3 runs to 15 residues. The CDR3 bases are TGTGCCATCAGTGAGCGGGACAGGACTGGAAACACCATATATTTT. Protein product: CAISERDRTGNTIYF.

The chain employs TRBV6-5 and TRBJ2-1, with 11 bases matching TRBD2. Looked up from germline, CDR1 is MNHEY and CDR2 is SVGAGI. The CDR3 contains 15 residues. CDR3 region: CASQLAGEFYNEQFF. The CDR3 coding sequence is TGTGCAAGTCAACTAGCGGGAGAATTTTACAATGAGCAGTTCTTC.

The chain is built from TRBV5-1 and TRBJ2-2; TRBD2 matches 7 bases. V shed 7 bases and J 4 bases; nucleotides not matched to a gene: 4. Germline V gene lookup returns CDR1 SGHRS and CDR2 YFSETQ. The CDR3 extends over 13 amino acids. The CDR3 DNA reads TGCGCCAGCTCGGGGGGAAGCACCGGGGAGCTGTTTTTT. Translating gives CASSGGSTGELFF.